These 23 T cell receptor beta chains share one sample of origin, sequenced in a study of T-cell reconstitution after alpha-beta-depleted transplantation in children (dated by TCRdb to the mid-2010s). To prepare the library, PCR was applied. The sequencer listed for this sample is Illumina HiSeq 2500. TCR library preparation used molecular barcoding, with unique molecular identifiers applied to normalize quantification of the TCRbeta repertoire. Starting from the raw public reads, TCRdb applied fastp trimming at Q25, assembled clones with MiXCR and retained in-frame beta chains. CDR3 protein sequences are deduplicated, and each keeps its most common genes and DNA. The sample has 550,000 to 800,000 distinct CDR3 sequences on record, about 12% of them singletons. 0.79% of the sample belongs to the ten largest clones. This sample's treatment or condition label indicates: allogeneic hematopoietic cell transplantation with graft depleted of TCRalphabeta T cells and CD19 B cells.

The specimen was PBMCs, collected before TCRalphabeta/CD19-depleted stem cell transplant. These receptors were collected from a girl under 10 years old with congenital amegakaryocytic thrombocytopenia, due to receive a stem cell transplant.

This chain connects TRBV5-1 to TRBJ2-1; no clear D gene. V was clipped by 0 bases and J by 10 bases, with 17 bases between them. CDR1 is SGHRS, CDR2 YFSETQ, per germline. The CDR3 is 15 residues long. The CDR3 loop is CASSLALVSLGEQFF. In DNA form, the CDR3 reads TGCGCCAGCAGCTTGGCCCTCGTGTCCCTAGGGGAGCAGTTCTTC.

This clonotype has a handful of counts. V and J are TRBV7-3 and TRBJ2-1, with 13 bases identical to TRBD2. Per the germline V gene, CDR1 is SGHTA and CDR2 is FQGTGA. The trim removed 0 bases at V and 1 base at J, leaving 0 bases unmatched. The CDR3 contains 17 residues. The CDR3 here is CASSLTTSGRSYNEQFF. CDR3 bases: TGTGCCAGCAGCTTAACGACTAGCGGGAGGTCCTACAATGAGCAGTTCTTC.

In the case of this clonotype: In this CDR3 the conserved last residue, phenylalanine or tryptophan, is missing, so a read error is likely. The chain is built from TRBV27 and TRBJ2-7; D unclear. The CDR3 sequence is 13 residues long. The germline CDR1 and CDR2 sequences are MNHEY and SMNVEV (reference sequence). Between the trimmed V and J ends, which lost 2 bases and 3 bases, there was a span of 8 bases. The CDR3 sequence is CASSLNSVYEQYL. Here the CDR3 DNA reads TGTGCCAGCAGTTTAAACTCCGTCTACGAGCAGTACTTA.

V is TRBV6-2 or TRBV6-3 and J is TRBJ2-1; TRBD2 matches at 14 bases. CDR3 size: 19 residues. Germline lookup yields CDR1 MNHEY and CDR2 SVGEGT. Trimming at V came to 2 bases and at J to 0 bases, leaving 6 bases not matched to a gene. CDR3 bases: TGTGCCAGCAGTTACAGGAGACTAGCGGGAGGGAGCTCCTACAATGAGCAGTTCTTC. Translated: CASSYRRLAGGSSYNEQFF.

This clonotype was seen repeatedly, ten times or more. J is TRBJ2-1 and V is TRBV20-1; D gene unclear. V dropped 3 bases and J dropped 3 bases, with 9 bases sitting between them. The V gene's germline CDR1 is DFQATT and CDR2 SNEGSKA (reference sequence). The CDR3 extends over 13 amino acids. DNA for the CDR3: TGCAGTGCTAGTAGGAGATTCTACAATGAGCAGTTCTTC. It yields the protein CSASRRFYNEQFF.

For the CDR3, the DNA is TGTGCCAGCAGGGAACGGGCCGAGCCCAATGAGCAGTTCTTC. Its protein product is CASRERAEPNEQFF. The rearrangement links TRBV2 to TRBJ2-1; D remains ambiguous. CDR1 SNHLY and CDR2 FYNNEI come from the germline V gene. The V and J ends lost 6 bases and 6 bases respectively, with 15 bases between them. The CDR3 consists of 14 residues. The whole variable domain, remainder taken from reference TRBV2 and TRBJ2-1, is EPEVTQTPSHQVTQMGQEVILRCVPISNHLYFYWYRQILGQKVEFLVSFYNNEISEKSEIFDDQFSVERPDGSNFTLKIRSTKLEDSAMYFCASRERAEPNEQFFGPGTRLTVL.

The chain is built from TRBV20-1 and TRBJ2-7; 13 positions agree with TRBD2. Germline V gene sequence: CDR1 DFQATT, CDR2 SNEGSKA (reference sequence). This CDR3 region has 13 residues. V was clipped by 8 bases and J by 6 bases; unmatched bases: 7. The CDR3 DNA is TGCAGTTCCACTAGCGGGAGGGCCGCCGAGCAGTACTTC. Encoded protein: CSSTSGRAAEQYF.

This clonotype has just a few counts. This chain links TRBV19 with TRBJ2-7; TRBD1 matches at 9 bases. CDR3 size: 14 residues. The J segment lost 6 bases and the V segment lost 7 bases, leaving 10 bases of the junction unmatched. Per the germline V gene, CDR1 is LNHDA and CDR2 is SQIVND (reference sequence). The CDR3 loop reads CASKFGQGTPEQYF. The CDR3 coding sequence is TGTGCCAGTAAGTTTGGACAGGGGACTCCCGAGCAGTACTTC.

This clonotype was detected many times. The rearrangement joins TRBV25-1 to TRBJ2-3; D gene uncertain. Germline V gives CDR1 MGHDK, CDR2 SYGVNS. This CDR3 region has 18 residues. The V and J ends lost 0 bases and 8 bases respectively, with 24 bases between them. DNA for the CDR3: TGTGCCAGCAGTGAATACGCTGTCGGCTTGGTAGGCCGTAGTACGCAGTATTTT. It translates to CASSEYAVGLVGRSTQYF.

This clonotype was recorded many times. The CDR3: CSARDPLAVEQFF. The CDR3 DNA reads TGCAGTGCTAGAGATCCGTTGGCGGTAGAGCAGTTCTTC. V gene TRBV20-1 combines with J gene TRBJ2-1, with D uncertain. CDR1 is DFQATT, CDR2 SNEGSKA, per germline (reference sequence). This CDR3 spans 13 amino acids. V shed 0 bases and J shed 10 bases, with 13 bases lying between them.

J is TRBJ2-1 and V is TRBV3-1; D gene uncertain. CDR3 length: 12 residues. Trimming cost V 4 bases and J 8 bases, with 9 bases left between them. Germline-derived CDR1 and CDR2 are LGHDT and YNNKEL (reference sequence). The CDR3, as DNA: TGTGCCAGCAGCCCCTACCCCTATGAGCAGTTCTTC. It specifies CASSPYPYEQFF.

In its sample, this clonotype was seen many times. This rearrangement joins TRBV12-3 or TRBV12-4 to TRBJ2-3; 11 nucleotides agree with TRBD2. V gave up 5 bases and J gave up 5 bases; unmatched junction bases: 12. The CDR3 is made up of 17 amino acids. The CDR3 reads CASSRKGLAERGDTQYF. The DNA for the CDR3 is TGTGCCAGCAGTCGCAAGGGACTAGCGGAAAGAGGAGATACGCAGTATTTT.

This clonotype showed up just a few times. The rearrangement uses TRBV7-3 and TRBJ2-5; D gene uncertain. Trimming pared 3 bases from V and 1 base from J, leaving 6 bases between. Germline V CDR1 and CDR2: SGHTA, FQGTGA. The CDR3 totals 13 residues. The CDR3, as DNA: TGTGCCAGCAGCTTTCTCCCCCAAGAGACCCAGTACTTC. Translated, it gives CASSFLPQETQYF.

This clonotype was picked up many times. The V call is TRBV7-9, the J call TRBJ2-2; 9 bases match TRBD2. Germline V lookup: CDR1 SEHNR, CDR2 FQNEAQ (reference sequence). The CDR3 is 15 residues long. J gave up 2 bases and V 9 bases, and 7 bases lay outside the gene matches. DNA for the CDR3: TGTGCCAGTATGGAGCGGGAGGTTAACACCGGGGAGCTGTTTTTT. Residues: CASMEREVNTGELFF.

The table lists this clonotype with a few counts. The rearrangement links TRBV7-9 to TRBJ1-3; D might be TRBD1 (5 bases). CDR3 length: 17 amino acids. The germline gives CDR1 SEHNR, CDR2 FQNEAQ (reference sequence). V lost 6 bases and J 0 bases, leaving 18 bases between the germline ends. The CDR3 DNA reads TGTGCCAGCAGATTTTCGGGACTTCCCAACTCTGGAAACACCATATATTTT. This sequence encodes CASRFSGLPNSGNTIYF.

The chain carries TRBV2 and TRBJ2-7; no firm D call. Germline CDR1 is SNHLY and CDR2 is FYNNEI. The CDR3 extends over 15 amino acids. The ends were cut back, 2 bases at V and 2 bases at J, with 13 bases in the middle. The CDR3, as DNA: TGTGCCAGCAGTGAACCGCAGATTTCGACCTACGAGCAGTACTTC. Its translation is CASSEPQISTYEQYF.

This clonotype has a handful of counts. CDR3 DNA: TGCAGCGTTGAAGTGGGCTCTTATAGCTCCTACAATGAGCAGTTCTTC. Translating gives CSVEVGSYSSYNEQFF. The genes are TRBV29-1 and TRBJ2-1; D is unresolved. Germline V lookup: CDR1 SQVTM, CDR2 ANQGSEA. This CDR3 has 16 amino acids. V was pared by 1 base and J by 0 bases, with 13 bases between.

This clonotype was seen at least ten times. The CDR3 reads CASTSGSLYEQYF. The CDR3 DNA follows: TGCGCCAGCACTAGCGGGAGCCTCTACGAGCAGTACTTC. The rearrangement uses TRBV4-1 and TRBJ2-7; 10 bases agree with TRBD2. Germline V lookup: CDR1 MGHRA, CDR2 YSYEKL. This CDR3 comprises 13 residues. The V gene end was trimmed by 7 bases and the J gene end by 3 bases; junction bases not matched to a gene: 3.

This clonotype has more than one count but fewer than ten. The genes are TRBV7-9 and TRBJ2-1, with 13 bases fitting TRBD2. Trimming cost V 1 base and J 9 bases; bases outside gene matches: 3. CDR1 and CDR2 from the germline V gene are SEHNR and FQNEAQ (reference sequence). This CDR3 is 15 amino acids long. The chain's CDR3 is CASSLGLAGGSEQFF. The CDR3 DNA reads TGTGCCAGCAGCTTAGGACTAGCGGGAGGAAGTGAGCAGTTCTTC.

This clonotype was seen many times. J is TRBJ2-4 and V is TRBV7-2; D may be TRBD1 (5 bases). CDR3 length: 14 amino acids. Germline V CDR1 and CDR2: SGHTA, FQGNSA. Trimming shortened V by 1 base and J by 8 bases, and 12 bases separated the two germline ends. The CDR3 here is CASSLVDSLDIQYF. CDR3 DNA sequence: TGTGCCAGCAGCTTAGTAGACAGTCTAGACATTCAGTACTTC. The whole variable domain, remainder taken from reference TRBV7-2 and TRBJ2-4, is GAGVSQSPSNKVTEKGKDVELRCDPISGHTALYWYRQSLGQGLEFLIYFQGNSAPDKSGLPSDRFSAERTGGSVSTLTIQRTQQEDSAVYLCASSLVDSLDIQYFGAGTRLSVL.

A few counts support this clonotype. The chain joins TRBV20-1 to TRBJ2-7, with 10 positions matching TRBD2. This CDR3 has 13 amino acids. Trimming removed 2 bases from V and 4 bases from J; junction bases left unmatched: 2. CDR1 and CDR2 (germline): DFQATT, SNEGSKA (reference sequence). CDR3 bases: TGCAGTGCTAGAACTAGCGGGAAGTACGAGCAGTACTTC. Encoded protein: CSARTSGKYEQYF.

In this sample, this clonotype turned up many times. The chain carries TRBV20-1 and TRBJ1-4, with no clear D. V was cut by 4 bases and J by 0 bases, with 9 bases left in between. Germline loops: CDR1 DFQATT, CDR2 SNEGSKA (reference sequence). CDR3 size: 14 residues. The CDR3, as DNA: TGCAGTGCTACCGGACTTGCAACTAATGAAAAACTGTTTTTT. Translation gives CSATGLATNEKLFF.

Many counts were recorded for this clonotype. The rearrangement joins TRBV5-1 to TRBJ2-1; D is possibly TRBD1 or TRBD2 (5 bases each). Germline values: CDR1 SGHRS, CDR2 YFSETQ. This CDR3 contains 14 residues. V dropped 0 bases and J dropped 7 bases, with 11 bases sitting between them. CDR3 bases: TGCGCCAGCAGCTTGGATTTTGGGGGTAATGAGCAGTTCTTC. Protein: CASSLDFGGNEQFF.